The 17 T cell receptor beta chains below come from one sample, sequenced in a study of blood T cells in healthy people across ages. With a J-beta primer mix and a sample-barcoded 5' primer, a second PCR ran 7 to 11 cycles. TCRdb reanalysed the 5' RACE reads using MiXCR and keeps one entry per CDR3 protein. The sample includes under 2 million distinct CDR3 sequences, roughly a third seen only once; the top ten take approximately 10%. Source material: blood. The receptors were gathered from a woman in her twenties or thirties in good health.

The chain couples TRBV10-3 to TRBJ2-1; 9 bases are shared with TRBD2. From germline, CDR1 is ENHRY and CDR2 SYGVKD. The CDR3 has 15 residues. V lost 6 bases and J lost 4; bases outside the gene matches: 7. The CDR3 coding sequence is TGTGCCATCAGCAGAACTAGCGGGCGGTACAATGAGCAGTTCTTC. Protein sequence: CAISRTSGRYNEQFF.

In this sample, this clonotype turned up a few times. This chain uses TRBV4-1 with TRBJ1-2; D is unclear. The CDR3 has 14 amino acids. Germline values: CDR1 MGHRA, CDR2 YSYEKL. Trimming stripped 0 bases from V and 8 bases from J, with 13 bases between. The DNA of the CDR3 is TGCGCCAGCAGCCAAGATCGGTTGGATGGGGGCTACACCTTC. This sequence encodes CASSQDRLDGGYTF.

Here the CDR3 reads CSRSRGVEAFF. The CDR3 coding sequence is TGCAGCCGATCTAGGGGGGTTGAAGCTTTCTTT. The chain combines TRBV20-1 with TRBJ1-1; D perhaps matches TRBD1 (6 bases). Germline V gene data show CDR1 as DFQATT and CDR2 as SNEGSKA (reference sequence). This CDR3 contains 11 residues.

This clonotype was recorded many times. The CDR3 DNA is TGTGCCAGCAGCGGCCTCCAAGAGACCCAGTACTTC. Translation gives CASSGLQETQYF. This chain joins TRBV9 and TRBJ2-5; D call uncertain. Trimming removed 3 bases from V and 1 base from J, with 4 bases in between. The CDR3 is made up of 12 amino acids. Germline CDR1 SGDLS, CDR2 YYNGEE.

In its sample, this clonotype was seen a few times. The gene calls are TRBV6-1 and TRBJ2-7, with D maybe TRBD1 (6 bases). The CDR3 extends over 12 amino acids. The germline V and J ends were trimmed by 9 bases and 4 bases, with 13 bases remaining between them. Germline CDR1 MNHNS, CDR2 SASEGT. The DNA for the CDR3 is TGTGCCAGTGGACAGAATTATTACGAGCAGTACTTC. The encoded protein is CASGQNYYEQYF.

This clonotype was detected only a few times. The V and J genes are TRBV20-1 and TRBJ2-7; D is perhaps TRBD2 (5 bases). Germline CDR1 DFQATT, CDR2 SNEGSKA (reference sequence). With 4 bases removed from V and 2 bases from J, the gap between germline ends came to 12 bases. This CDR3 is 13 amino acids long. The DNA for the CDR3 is TGCAGTGCTACCGACCGGGATCCCTACGAGCAGTACTTC. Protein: CSATDRDPYEQYF.

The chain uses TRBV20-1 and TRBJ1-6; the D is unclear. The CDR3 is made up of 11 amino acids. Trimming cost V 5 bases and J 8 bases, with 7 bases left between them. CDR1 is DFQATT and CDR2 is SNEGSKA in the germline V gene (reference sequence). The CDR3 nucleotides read TGCAGTGCTCTCCCCTATTCACCCCTCCACTTT. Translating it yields CSALPYSPLHF.

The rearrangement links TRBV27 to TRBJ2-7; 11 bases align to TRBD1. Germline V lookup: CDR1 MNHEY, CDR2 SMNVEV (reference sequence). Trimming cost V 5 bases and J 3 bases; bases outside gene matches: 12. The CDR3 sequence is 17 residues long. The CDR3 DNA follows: TGTGCCAGCAGTCCCTCCGTGAGGGACAGGGGGAGCTACGAGCAGTACTTC. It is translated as CASSPSVRDRGSYEQYF.

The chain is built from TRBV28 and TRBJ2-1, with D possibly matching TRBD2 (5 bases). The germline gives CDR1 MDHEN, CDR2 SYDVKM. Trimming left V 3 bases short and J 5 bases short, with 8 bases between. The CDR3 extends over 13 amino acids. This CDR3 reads CASSFGLHNEQFF. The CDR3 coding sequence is TGTGCCAGCAGTTTCGGACTTCACAATGAGCAGTTCTTC.

In DNA form, the CDR3 reads TGCAGTGCTAGAGATCTTGAAGATACGCAGTATTTT. This encodes CSARDLEDTQYF. The gene calls are TRBV20-1 and TRBJ2-3; D remains ambiguous. The CDR3 covers 12 residues. V was cut by 0 bases and J by 5 bases, with 6 bases left in between. CDR1 is DFQATT and CDR2 is SNEGSKA in the germline V gene (reference sequence).

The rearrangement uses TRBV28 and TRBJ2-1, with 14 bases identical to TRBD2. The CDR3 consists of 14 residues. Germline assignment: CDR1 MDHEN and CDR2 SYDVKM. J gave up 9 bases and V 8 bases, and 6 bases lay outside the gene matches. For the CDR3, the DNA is TGTGCCAGCCGGACTAGCGGGGGGTACCCTGAGCAGTTCTTC. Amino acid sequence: CASRTSGGYPEQFF.

CDR3 in amino acids: CASSQGTSGRAMDYEQYF. CDR3 nucleotides: TGCGCCAGCAGCCAAGGAACTAGCGGGAGGGCCATGGACTACGAGCAGTACTTC. V usage is TRBV4-1 and J usage is TRBJ2-4; TRBD2 matches 13 bases. The J call may not be correct, given that the DNA end is closer to TRBJ2-7. The CDR3 contains 18 residues. Germline-derived CDR1 and CDR2 are MGHRA and YSYEKL.

In DNA form, the CDR3 reads TGTGCCAGCATCCCTTCTTTGCGGGGGTGGTCTTCGTTCCAAGAGACCCAGTACTTC. Its protein is CASIPSLRGWSSFQETQYF. The V gene is TRBV6-1, the J gene TRBJ2-5; 7 bases agree with TRBD2. The CDR3 sequence is 19 residues long. Trimming cost V 7 bases and J 1 base; bases outside gene matches: 21. CDR1 and CDR2 from the germline V gene are MNHNS and SASEGT.

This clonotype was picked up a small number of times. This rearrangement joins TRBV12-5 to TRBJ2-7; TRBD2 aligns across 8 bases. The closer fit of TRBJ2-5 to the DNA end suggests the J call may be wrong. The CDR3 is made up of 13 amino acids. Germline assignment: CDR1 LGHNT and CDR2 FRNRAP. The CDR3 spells CASGLDGGGTQYF. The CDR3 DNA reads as TGTGCTAGTGGTTTGGACGGGGGGGGGACCCAGTACTTC.

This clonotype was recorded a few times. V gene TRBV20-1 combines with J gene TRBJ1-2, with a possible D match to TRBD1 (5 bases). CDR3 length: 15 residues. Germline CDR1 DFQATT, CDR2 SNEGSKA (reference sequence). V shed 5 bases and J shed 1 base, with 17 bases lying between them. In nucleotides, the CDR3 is TGCAGTGCTTTCCCTCCTCAGGGCCTTAACTATGGCTACACCTTC. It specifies CSAFPPQGLNYGYTF.

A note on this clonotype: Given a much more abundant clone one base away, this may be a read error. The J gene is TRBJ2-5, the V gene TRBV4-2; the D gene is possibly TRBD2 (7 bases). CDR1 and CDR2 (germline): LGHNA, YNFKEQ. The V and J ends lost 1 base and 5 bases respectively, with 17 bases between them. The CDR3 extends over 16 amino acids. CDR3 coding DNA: TGTGCCAGCAGCCAAGGCGATAGGGGGGGTGATGAGACCCAGTACTTC. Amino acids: CASSQGDRGGDETQYF.

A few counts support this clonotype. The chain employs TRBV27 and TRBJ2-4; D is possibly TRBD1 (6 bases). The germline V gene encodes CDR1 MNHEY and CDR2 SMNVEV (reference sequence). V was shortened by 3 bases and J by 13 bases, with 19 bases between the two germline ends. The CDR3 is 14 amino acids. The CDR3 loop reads CASSFRAGYREQYF. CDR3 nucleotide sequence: TGTGCCAGCAGTTTTCGGGCGGGCTACAGGGAGCAGTACTTC.